This TCR beta chain was retrieved from a study of T-cell memory formation after mild COVID-19. Study outcomes and limitations: CD4/CD8 balance held among clones contracting day 15 to 85, and later expanders leaned CD4+.

5'RACE primed from the constant segment yielded TCR alpha and TCR beta cDNA libraries bearing sample barcodes and UMIs. TCRdb used MiXCR to reprocess the 5' RACE reads, holding one entry per CDR3 protein. The sample lists some 280,000 distinct CDR3 sequences, roughly 17% occurring once. Germline V CDR1 and CDR2: LGHNA, YSLEER. This CDR3 spans 15 amino acids. The trim removed 1 base at V and 8 bases at J, leaving 2 bases unmatched. This clonotype has a handful of counts. The antigen remains undetermined. The chain has TRBV4-3 and TRBJ1-4, with 12 bases lining up with TRBD1. The sequence was collected from a man younger than 35 who had mild COVID-19 (a few samples of this study predate the infection). Cell type and time point are not known. Sequencing was performed on PBMCs or a T cell subset sorted from them (not recorded which). Here the CDR3 DNA reads TGCGCCAGCAGCCAAGGGGACAGGGGGCCAGAAAAACTGTTTTTT. It translates to CASSQGDRGPEKLFF.